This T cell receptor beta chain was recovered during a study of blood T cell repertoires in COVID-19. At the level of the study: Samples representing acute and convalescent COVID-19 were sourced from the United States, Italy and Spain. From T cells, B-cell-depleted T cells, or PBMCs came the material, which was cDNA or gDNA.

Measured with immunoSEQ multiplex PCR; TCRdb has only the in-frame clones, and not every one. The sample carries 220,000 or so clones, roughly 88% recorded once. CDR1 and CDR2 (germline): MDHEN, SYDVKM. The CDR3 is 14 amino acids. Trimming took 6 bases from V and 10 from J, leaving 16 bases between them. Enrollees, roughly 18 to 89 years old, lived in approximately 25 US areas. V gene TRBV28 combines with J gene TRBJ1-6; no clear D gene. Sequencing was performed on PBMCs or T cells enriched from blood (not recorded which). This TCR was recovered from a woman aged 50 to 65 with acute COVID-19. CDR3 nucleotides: TGTGCCAGCAGGTTGGGAGAAATGGGGTCACCCCTCCACTTT. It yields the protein CASRLGEMGSPLHF.